This passage covers 20 T cell receptor beta chains from one sample sequenced in a study of blood T cells in healthy people across ages. Next came a second PCR, run for roughly 6 to 11 cycles, which used a sample-barcoded 5' primer along with a J-beta primer mix. TCRdb re-derived calls from the 5' RACE reads in MiXCR, one entry per CDR3 protein. The sample has around 1,700,000 distinct CDR3 sequences; roughly 27% are singletons. Sequencing was performed on blood. All receptors derive from a woman younger than 45 in good health.

This sequence joins TRBV7-2 and TRBJ1-1; D possibly corresponds to TRBD1 (5 bases). V lost 2 bases and J lost 1, with 8 bases in between. The CDR3 spans 14 residues. Germline assignment: CDR1 SGHTA and CDR2 FQGNSA. CDR3 DNA sequence: TGTGCCAGCAGCTTATTTACAGGGAACACTGAAGCTTTCTTT. As protein: CASSLFTGNTEAFF.

V usage is TRBV7-3 and J usage is TRBJ1-2, with 7 bases aligning to TRBD1. This CDR3 contains 16 residues. Germline V gene data show CDR1 as SGHTA and CDR2 as FQGTGA. V was clipped by 0 bases and J by 6 bases; unmatched bases: 10. For the CDR3, the DNA is TGTGCCAGCAGCTTAACTAGGACAGGCTCGGGAGATGGCTACACCTTC. Its translation: CASSLTRTGSGDGYTF.

J is TRBJ2-7 and V is TRBV11-2; D uncertain. This CDR3 is built from 15 residues. V was trimmed by 4 bases and J by 7 bases, leaving 20 bases between them. Germline CDR1 and CDR2: SGHAT and FQNNGV. DNA of the CDR3: TGTGCCAGCAGCTCGTCGGACCGTACCCCCTGGGAGCAGTACTTC. Translated, it gives CASSSSDRTPWEQYF.

Concerning this clonotype: A read error is likely, as this CDR3 ends without the conserved phenylalanine or tryptophan. The DNA for the CDR3 is TGTGCCAGCAGTCCTATAGGAGCAATGCAGACGCAGTATTTG. It translates to CASSPIGAMQTQYL. V and J are TRBV12-3 or TRBV12-4 and TRBJ2-3; D uncertain. Trimming shortened V by 5 bases and J by 9 bases, and 18 bases separated the two germline ends. This CDR3 has 14 residues.

The chain uses TRBV20-1 and TRBJ2-4; D ambiguous. The V gene's germline CDR1 is DFQATT and CDR2 SNEGSKA (reference sequence). The CDR3 is made up of 13 amino acids. V lost 3 bases, J lost 0 bases, and 6 bases lay in between. The CDR3 DNA sequence: TGCAGTGCTAGTCCGATAGCCAAAAACATTCAGTACTTC. The encoded protein is CSASPIAKNIQYF.

There are a few counts of this clonotype. V usage is TRBV7-9 and J usage is TRBJ2-7; 11 bases are shared with TRBD1. CDR3 length: 14 residues. CDR1 is SEHNR, CDR2 FQNEAQ, per germline (reference sequence). J was trimmed by 5 bases and V by 7 bases; bases with no gene match: 7. The CDR3, as DNA: TGTGCCAGCAATTTAGGGGACAGGGGGGACGAGCAGTACTTC. It codes for CASNLGDRGDEQYF.

As for this clonotype: This sequence may be a read error, since a much larger clone differs from it by one base. The rearrangement joins TRBV5-4 to TRBJ2-4, with TRBD1 matching 9 bases. The CDR3 length is 16 residues. Per the germline V gene, CDR1 is SGHNT and CDR2 is YYREEE (reference sequence). The CDR3 sequence: CASSDDRGIATNIQYF. DNA for the CDR3: TGTGCCAGCAGCGACGACAGGGGGATAGCCACAAACATTCAGTACTTC.

This clonotype has a handful of counts. This sequence may be a read error, since a much larger clone differs from it by one base. The V gene is TRBV29-1, the J gene TRBJ2-1; a possible D gene is TRBD2 (7 bases). The V gene lost 4 bases and the J gene lost 8 bases, with 24 bases spanning the gap. In germline, CDR1 is SQVTM, CDR2 ANQGSEA. CDR3 size: 16 residues. The CDR3 is CSVGGGRAGRADEQFF. The CDR3 region has the DNA TGCAGCGTTGGGGGGGGGCGGGCAGGGCGAGCTGATGAGCAGTTCTTC.

V usage is TRBV10-3 and J usage is TRBJ2-3, with 14 bases lining up with TRBD2. The trim removed 5 bases at V and 3 bases at J, leaving 4 bases unmatched. Germline values: CDR1 ENHRY, CDR2 SYGVKD. The CDR3 totals 16 residues. Here the CDR3 reads CAISRLAGGLTDTQYF. In DNA, the CDR3 is TGTGCCATCAGTAGACTAGCGGGGGGGCTGACAGATACGCAGTATTTT.

This clonotype was detected only a few times. The V and J genes are TRBV12-3 or TRBV12-4 and TRBJ2-1, with 7 bases lining up with TRBD1. The junction had 5 bases not matched to a gene; V was cut back by 4 bases and J by 8 bases. CDR3 length equals 13 residues. CDR3 sequence (DNA): TGTGCCAGCAGTTATCAGGGGGACGATGAGCAGTTCTTC. As protein: CASSYQGDDEQFF.

The chain employs TRBV28 and TRBJ1-6, with TRBD1 matching over 8 bases. V was pared by 2 bases and J by 8 bases, with 8 bases of the junction left unmatched. The V gene's germline CDR1 is MDHEN and CDR2 SYDVKM. The CDR3 covers 16 residues. This CDR3 is CASSLTHRGNHSPLHF. CDR3 DNA: TGTGCCAGCAGTTTAACCCACAGGGGGAATCATTCACCCCTCCACTTT.

The chain employs TRBV12-3 or TRBV12-4 and TRBJ2-6, with TRBD1 matching 9 bases. The CDR3 covers 19 residues. Trimming cost V 5 bases and J 2 bases; bases outside gene matches: 13. The CDR3 protein is CASSPRTGVGHAGANVLTF. CDR3 in DNA: TGTGCCAGCAGTCCCCGGACAGGGGTGGGTCATGCTGGGGCCAACGTCCTGACTTTC.

This clonotype was counted only a few times. The chain employs TRBV5-6 and TRBJ2-1, with D possibly being TRBD1 or TRBD2 (5 bases each). Germline V CDR1 and CDR2: SGHDT, YYEEEE. Deletions cut 3 bases from V and 1 base from J, with 11 bases between. This CDR3 is built from 15 residues. In DNA form, the CDR3 reads TGTGCCAGCAGCTGGGACGTTCTATCCTACAATGAGCAGTTCTTC. It specifies CASSWDVLSYNEQFF.

Worth noting for this clonotype: At one end, the junction sequence differs from germline, possibly due to a read error. V usage is TRBV5-6 and J usage is TRBJ1-2, with D maybe TRBD1 (5 bases). CDR1 and CDR2 from the germline V gene are SGHDT and YYEEEE. This CDR3 is built from 14 residues. The CDR3 DNA sequence: TGTGCCTGCAGCTGGGGGATCGGTAACTATGGCTACACCTTC. Its protein is CACSWGIGNYGYTF.

The gene calls are TRBV3-1 and TRBJ1-5; D may be TRBD1 (6 bases). Germline V gives CDR1 LGHDT, CDR2 YNNKEL (reference sequence). With 1 base removed from V and 9 bases from J, the gap between germline ends came to 16 bases. The CDR3 consists of 15 residues. CDR3 nucleotides: TGTGCCAGCAGCCAAGTATCAGGGGTAGGGTGGCCCCAGCATTTT. This translates into CASSQVSGVGWPQHF.

This clonotype was counted only a few times. The chain combines TRBV7-9 with TRBJ1-2; a weak D match, TRBD1 (6 bases). CDR1 and CDR2 (germline): SEHNR, FQNEAQ (reference sequence). The V end lost 3 bases, the J end lost 4 bases, and 12 bases lay between the germline ends. This CDR3 spans 14 amino acids. CDR3 protein: CASSLPAGVYGYTF. The CDR3, as DNA: TGTGCCAGCAGCTTGCCCGCAGGGGTCTATGGCTACACCTTC.

The chain recombines TRBV7-9 with TRBJ2-3, with D tentatively TRBD1 or TRBD2 (6 bases each). Germline V CDR1 and CDR2: SEHNR, FQNEAQ (reference sequence). The CDR3 covers 15 residues. V lost 5 bases to trimming and J lost 6 bases, with 18 bases between them. The CDR3 protein is CASSMSRGPSDTQYF. The CDR3 DNA follows: TGTGCCAGCAGCATGAGTCGGGGGCCCTCCGATACGCAGTATTTT.

This clonotype was found many times. The chain recombines TRBV6-5 with TRBJ2-7, with 10 bases identical to TRBD1. The CDR3 contains 14 residues. Trimming removed 5 bases from V and 2 bases from J; junction bases left unmatched: 3. CDR1 is MNHEY, CDR2 SVGAGI, per germline. CDR3 region: CASSRQGATYEQYF. Written as DNA, the CDR3 is TGTGCCAGCAGTAGACAGGGGGCAACCTACGAGCAGTACTTC.

CDR3 sequence: CASSYDVSEEQYF. The CDR3, as DNA: TGTGCCAGCAGTTACGATGTTAGTGAAGAGCAGTACTTC. The chain combines TRBV6-6 with TRBJ2-5; D is unresolved. CDR1 MNHNY and CDR2 SVGAGI come from the germline V gene (reference sequence). Trimming stripped 2 bases from V and 11 bases from J, with 15 bases between. The CDR3 runs 13 residues.

V gene TRBV19 combines with J gene TRBJ2-6; tentatively, D is TRBD2 (5 bases). Germline V gene lookup returns CDR1 LNHDA and CDR2 SQIVND (reference sequence). This CDR3 region has 19 residues. V was clipped by 4 bases and J by 1 base, with 20 bases between them. CDR3 nucleotide sequence: TGTGCCAGTAGTACCCGAGGTACCCCGGGGTTTTCTGGGGCCAACGTCCTGACTTTC. Its protein product is CASSTRGTPGFSGANVLTF.